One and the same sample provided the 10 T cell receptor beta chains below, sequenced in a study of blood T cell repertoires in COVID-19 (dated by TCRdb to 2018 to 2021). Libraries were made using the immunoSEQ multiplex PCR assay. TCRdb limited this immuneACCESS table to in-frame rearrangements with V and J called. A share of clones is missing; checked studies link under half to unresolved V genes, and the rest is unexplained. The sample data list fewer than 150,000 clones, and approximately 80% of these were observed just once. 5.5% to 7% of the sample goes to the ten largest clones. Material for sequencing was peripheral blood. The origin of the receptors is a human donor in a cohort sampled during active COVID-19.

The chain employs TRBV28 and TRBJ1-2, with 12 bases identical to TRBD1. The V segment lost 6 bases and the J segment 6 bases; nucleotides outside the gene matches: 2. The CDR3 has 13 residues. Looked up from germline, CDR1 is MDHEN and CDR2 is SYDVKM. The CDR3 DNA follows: TGTGCCAGCAGGGGACAGGGGGCGGATGGCTACACCTTC. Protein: CASRGQGADGYTF.

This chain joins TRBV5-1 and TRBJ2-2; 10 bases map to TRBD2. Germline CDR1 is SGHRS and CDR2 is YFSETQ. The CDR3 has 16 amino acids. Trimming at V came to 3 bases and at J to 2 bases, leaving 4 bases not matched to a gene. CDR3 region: CASSSLAGANTGELFF. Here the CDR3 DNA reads TGCGCCAGCAGCTCCCTAGCGGGGGCCAACACCGGGGAGCTGTTTTTT.

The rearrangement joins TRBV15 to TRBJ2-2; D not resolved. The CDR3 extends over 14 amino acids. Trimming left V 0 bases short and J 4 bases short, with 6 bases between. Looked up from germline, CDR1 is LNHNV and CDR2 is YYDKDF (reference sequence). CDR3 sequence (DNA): TGTGCCACCAGCAGAGAACGGGTCACCGGGGAGCTGTTTTTT. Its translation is CATSRERVTGELFF. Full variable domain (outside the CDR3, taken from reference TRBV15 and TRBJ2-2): DAMVIQNPRYQVTQFGKPVTLSCSQTLNHNVMYWYQQKSSQAPKLLFHYYDKDFNNEADTPDNFQSRRPNTSFCFLDIRSPGLGDTAMYLCATSRERVTGELFFGEGSRLTVL.

CDR3 DNA sequence: TGTGCCAGCAGTCGCGACAGGCTACTCGAAAAACTGTTTTTT. The encoded protein is CASSRDRLLEKLFF. The rearrangement links TRBV2 to TRBJ1-4; D is perhaps TRBD1 (6 bases). The V gene's germline CDR1 is SNHLY and CDR2 FYNNEI. The length of the CDR3 is 14 residues. Trimming took 5 bases from V and 8 from J, leaving 15 bases between them.

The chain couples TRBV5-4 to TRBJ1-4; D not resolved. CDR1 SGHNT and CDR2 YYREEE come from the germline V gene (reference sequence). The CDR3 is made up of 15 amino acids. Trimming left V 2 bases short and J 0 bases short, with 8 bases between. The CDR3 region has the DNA TGTGCCAGCAGCTTCAGTCCTGCAACTAATGAAAAACTGTTTTTT. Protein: CASSFSPATNEKLFF.

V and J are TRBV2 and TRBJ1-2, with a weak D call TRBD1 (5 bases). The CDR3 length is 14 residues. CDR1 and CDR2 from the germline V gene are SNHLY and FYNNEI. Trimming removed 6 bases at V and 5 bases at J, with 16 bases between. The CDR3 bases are TGTGCCAGCAGCGGGTCGCAGGGAGGGTATGGCTACACCTTC. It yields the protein CASSGSQGGYGYTF. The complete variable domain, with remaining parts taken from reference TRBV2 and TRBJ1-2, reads EPEVTQTPSHQVTQMGQEVILRCVPISNHLYFYWYRQILGQKVEFLVSFYNNEISEKSEIFDDQFSVERPDGSNFTLKIRSTKLEDSAMYFCASSGSQGGYGYTFGSGTRLTVV.

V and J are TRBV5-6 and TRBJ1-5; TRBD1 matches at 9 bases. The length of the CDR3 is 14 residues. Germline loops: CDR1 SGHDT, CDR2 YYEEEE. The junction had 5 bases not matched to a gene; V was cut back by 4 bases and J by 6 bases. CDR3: CASSRRQGVQPQHF. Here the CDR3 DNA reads TGTGCCAGCAGCCGACGACAGGGGGTTCAGCCCCAGCATTTT.

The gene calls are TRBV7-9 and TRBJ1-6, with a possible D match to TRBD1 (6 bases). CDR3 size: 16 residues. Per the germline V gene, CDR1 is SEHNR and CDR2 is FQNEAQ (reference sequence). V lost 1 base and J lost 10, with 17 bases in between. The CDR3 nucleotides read TGTGCCAGCAGCTTAGGTGGAACAGGGACGGGATCACCCCTCCACTTT. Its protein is CASSLGGTGTGSPLHF.

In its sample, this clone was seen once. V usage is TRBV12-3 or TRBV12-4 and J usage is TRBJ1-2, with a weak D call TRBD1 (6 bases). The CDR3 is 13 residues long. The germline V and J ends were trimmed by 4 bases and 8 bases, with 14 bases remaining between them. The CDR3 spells CASSSYRVNGYTF. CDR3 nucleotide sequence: TGTGCCAGCAGTTCTTACAGGGTAAACGGCTACACCTTC.

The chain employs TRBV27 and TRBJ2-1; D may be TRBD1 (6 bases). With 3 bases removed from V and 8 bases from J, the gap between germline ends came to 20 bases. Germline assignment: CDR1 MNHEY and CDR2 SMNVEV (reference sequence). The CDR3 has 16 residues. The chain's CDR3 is CASSFGPYREKDEQFF. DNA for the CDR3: TGTGCCAGCAGTTTTGGGCCGTACAGGGAAAAGGATGAGCAGTTCTTC.